One and the same sample provided the 3 T cell receptor beta chains below, sequenced in a study of human T cells and chemical hapten exposure. TCRdb re-analysed the RACE reads in MiXCR, keeping a single row per CDR3 protein. The sample carries roughly 200,000 distinct CDR3 sequences, approximately 20% recorded once. The sample's time point: patch test 1, 2 weeks after DPC sensitization. Treatment: therapeutic diphenylcyclopropenone sensitization with weekly scalp DPC. Here the sequenced sample was whole blood, taken in connection with sensitization to the hapten diphenylcyclopropenone (DPC). These TCRs come from a woman in her fifties or sixties with alopecia areata. Some clones in this sample may be carry-over from other donors' samples.

This clonotype was picked up a small number of times. The chain has TRBV12-3 or TRBV12-4 and TRBJ2-1; 9 nucleotides match TRBD2. There are 14 residues in the CDR3. The V gene end was trimmed by 7 bases and the J gene end by 6 bases; junction bases not matched to a gene: 7. In DNA form, the CDR3 reads TGTGCCAGCACCACCGTAGCGGGAGCCAATGAGCAGTTCTTC. It is translated as CASTTVAGANEQFF.

The chain employs TRBV4-1 and TRBJ2-1; D assignment may be TRBD1 or TRBD2 (5 bases each). Per germline, CDR1 MGHRA and CDR2 YSYEKL. Between the trimmed V and J ends, which lost 6 bases and 4 bases, there was a span of 16 bases. The length of the CDR3 is 15 residues. The CDR3 protein is CASRAREGFYNEQFF. CDR3 nucleotides: TGCGCCAGCAGGGCCCGAGAGGGGTTTTACAATGAGCAGTTCTTC.

Only a few counts were recorded for this clonotype. The chain joins TRBV5-1 to TRBJ2-1; D ambiguous. Germline CDR1 reads SGHRS; CDR2 reads YFSETQ. The V gene lost 2 bases and the J gene lost 6 bases, with 12 bases spanning the gap. The CDR3 is made up of 14 amino acids. CDR3 DNA sequence: TGCGCCAGCAGCTTCGGTACAATTCTCAATGAGCAGTTCTTC. Translation: CASSFGTILNEQFF.